The 23 T cell receptor beta chains in this list originate from one sample, sequenced in a study of regulatory T cells in long-lasting Graves disease. Through Arm-PCR of CDR3 regions and iRepertoire HTBI primers, TCR beta libraries were built. Via MiXCR, TCRdb re-called the multiplex PCR reads, giving one row per CDR3 protein. The sample has 530,000 or so distinct CDR3 sequences, about 13% seen once. Sample time point: newly diagnosed GD, antithyroid drugs for less than 3 months. Construction of the TCR library relied on RNA isolated from PBMCs. The same sample was also used in a study of T cells in Graves' hyperthyroidism and ophthalmopathy.

Here the sequenced sample was peripheral blood mononuclear cells (PBMCs), taken at new diagnosis, from a patient treated with antithyroid drugs. These receptors were taken from a man aged 30 to 39 with Graves disease.

This clonotype was picked up many times. This chain uses TRBV12-5 with TRBJ2-5; 11 bases are shared with TRBD2. With 0 bases clipped from V and 4 bases from J, the junction kept 7 bases outside the gene matches. Germline V gives CDR1 LGHNT, CDR2 FRNRAP. This CDR3 comprises 17 residues. CDR3 in amino acids: CASGLVMVAGGGETQYF. The CDR3 coding sequence is TGTGCTAGTGGTTTGGTAATGGTAGCGGGGGGGGGAGAGACCCAGTACTTC.

This clonotype was detected many times. The chain has TRBV12-3 or TRBV12-4 and TRBJ2-3; 9 bases line up with TRBD2. The trim removed 6 bases at V and 2 bases at J, leaving 9 bases unmatched. The CDR3 has 16 residues. The DNA of the CDR3 is TGTGCCAGCAGCCCCTTTGCGGGGGGGAACACAGATACGCAGTATTTT. Protein product: CASSPFAGGNTDTQYF.

This clonotype was found many times. V and J are TRBV28 and TRBJ2-3; D is perhaps TRBD1 (5 bases). Germline CDR1 and CDR2: MDHEN and SYDVKM. V lost 3 bases, J lost 4 bases, and 8 bases lay in between. The CDR3 is 13 residues long. CDR3 amino acids: CASSFRVADTQYF. Written as DNA, the CDR3 is TGTGCCAGCAGTTTCAGGGTTGCAGATACGCAGTATTTT.

There are many counts of this clonotype. The J gene is TRBJ1-2, the V gene TRBV20-1, with D hard to call. The ends were cut back, 4 bases at V and 7 bases at J, with 10 bases in the middle. This CDR3 region has 11 residues. Germline CDR1 reads DFQATT; CDR2 reads SNEGSKA (reference sequence). The chain's CDR3 is CSAIQGRGYTF. CDR3 bases: TGCAGTGCTATCCAAGGTCGTGGCTACACCTTC.

The sample holds many counts of this clonotype. J is TRBJ2-1 and V is TRBV5-1, with D tentatively TRBD2 (5 bases). Germline values: CDR1 SGHRS, CDR2 YFSETQ. V dropped 0 bases and J dropped 6 bases, with 13 bases sitting between them. The CDR3 runs 15 residues. CDR3 DNA: TGCGCCAGCAGCTTGGATGGGCTCCGGGGCAATGAGCAGTTCTTC. This sequence encodes CASSLDGLRGNEQFF.

This clonotype was observed at least ten times. The V call is TRBV7-2, the J call TRBJ2-1, with 12 bases matching TRBD2. The ends lost 5 bases at V and 7 bases at J; junction bases unmatched: 6. The CDR3 contains 15 residues. Germline values: CDR1 SGHTA, CDR2 FQGNSA. The CDR3 DNA reads TGTGCCAGCAGCCGGACCGGGACTAGCGGGAATGAGCAGTTCTTC. This gives the protein CASSRTGTSGNEQFF.

This clonotype was seen at least ten times. The rearrangement uses TRBV6-2 or TRBV6-3 and TRBJ2-3, with D unclear. Germline lookup yields CDR1 MNHEY and CDR2 SVGEGT. There are 16 residues in the CDR3. Deletions cut 0 bases from V and 0 bases from J, with 10 bases between. CDR3 amino acids: CASSYSDGPSTDTQYF. CDR3 DNA sequence: TGTGCCAGCAGTTACTCGGACGGACCTAGCACAGATACGCAGTATTTT.

V and J are TRBV6-1 and TRBJ2-7; D remains ambiguous. The length of the CDR3 is 14 residues. Germline loops: CDR1 MNHNS, CDR2 SASEGT. Trimming took off 4 bases at V and 0 bases at J, with 10 bases between the two ends. The CDR3 coding sequence is TGTGCCAGCAGTGCCGACGGGTTCTCCTACGAGCAGTACTTC. Its translation is CASSADGFSYEQYF.

The table lists this clonotype with many counts. J is TRBJ2-1 and V is TRBV10-2, with TRBD1 matching over 8 bases. Germline CDR1 WSHSY, CDR2 SAAADI. Losses at the gene ends were 3 bases for V and 2 bases for J; bases not matched to a gene: 3. This CDR3 has 15 residues. The CDR3 DNA reads TGCGCCAGCAGTGAAGTCAGGGGGCCCTACAATGAGCAGTTCTTC. Amino acids: CASSEVRGPYNEQFF.

This clonotype was observed a few times. The V gene is TRBV10-3, the J gene TRBJ2-6; 10 bases map to TRBD1. Germline CDR1 reads ENHRY; CDR2 reads SYGVKD. Trimming at V came to 4 bases and at J to 0 bases, leaving 3 bases not matched to a gene. The CDR3 has 17 residues. The CDR3 sequence is CAISGGQGSSGANVLTF. In DNA form, the CDR3 reads TGTGCCATCAGTGGGGGACAGGGGAGCTCTGGGGCCAACGTCCTGACTTTC.

A few counts support this clonotype. The V call is TRBV29-1, the J call TRBJ2-1, with TRBD1 matching 7 bases. This CDR3 comprises 15 residues. Germline CDR1 SQVTM, CDR2 ANQGSEA. V lost 7 bases and J lost 0; bases outside the gene matches: 9. CDR3: CSGTGQPSSYNEQFF. The CDR3 coding sequence is TGCAGCGGAACGGGACAGCCGAGCTCCTACAATGAGCAGTTCTTC.

This clonotype was found many times. The chain couples TRBV15 to TRBJ2-7; tentative D call: TRBD2 (7 bases). Germline V gives CDR1 LNHNV, CDR2 YYDKDF (reference sequence). This CDR3 is built from 14 residues. The V gene lost 5 bases and the J gene lost 4 bases, with 15 bases spanning the gap. The CDR3 spells CATSRGASEYEQYF. The CDR3 DNA sequence: TGTGCCACCAGCCGGGGGGCTAGCGAGTACGAGCAGTACTTC.

This clonotype was observed a few times. The chain couples TRBV20-1 to TRBJ1-6; D not resolved. The CDR3 spans 13 residues. V lost 7 bases to trimming and J lost 0 bases, with 7 bases between them. The germline V gene has CDR1 DFQATT and CDR2 SNEGSKA (reference sequence). The CDR3 sequence: CSVYSSYNSPLHF. The DNA for the CDR3 is TGCAGTGTTTACAGCTCCTATAATTCACCCCTCCACTTT.

This clonotype was seen many times. V usage is TRBV12-3 or TRBV12-4 and J usage is TRBJ1-5, with 10 bases aligning to TRBD1. The CDR3 runs 15 residues. Trimming at V came to 4 bases and at J to 7 bases, leaving 7 bases not matched to a gene. CDR3 sequence: CASSSRQGAGQPQHF. In nucleotides, the CDR3 is TGTGCCAGCAGTTCTAGACAGGGGGCGGGACAGCCCCAGCATTTT.

This clonotype has at least ten counts. The rearrangement uses TRBV7-3 and TRBJ2-3; 8 bases align to TRBD2. Matching the DNA end better, TRBJ2-1 makes the J call doubtful. Germline CDR1 and CDR2: SGHTA and FQGTGA. The CDR3 loop spans 16 amino acids. The CDR3 reads CASSLRGGSEGNEQFF. CDR3 sequence (DNA): TGTGCCAGCAGCTTACGGGGGGGCTCCGAGGGTAATGAGCAGTTCTTC.

V usage is TRBV2 and J usage is TRBJ2-7; 8 bases fit TRBD2. The J call may be incorrect, as the DNA end agrees better with TRBJ2-5. Germline assignment: CDR1 SNHLY and CDR2 FYNNEI. The CDR3 covers 15 residues. This CDR3 is CASSVAGSLEETQYF. Here the CDR3 DNA reads TGTGCCAGCAGTGTAGCGGGATCCCTTGAAGAGACCCAGTACTTC.

This clonotype has a count of ten or more. The J gene is TRBJ2-3, the V gene TRBV5-1; 10 bases are a match to TRBD1. The germline CDR1 and CDR2 sequences are SGHRS and YFSETQ. V was pared by 7 bases and J by 5 bases, with 7 bases of the junction left unmatched. CDR3 size: 14 residues. CDR3 nucleotide sequence: TGCGCCAGCGCCGACGGACAGGGGGTAGATACGCAGTATTTT. It yields the protein CASADGQGVDTQYF.

V usage is TRBV12-3 or TRBV12-4 and J usage is TRBJ2-2; the match to TRBD1 covers 8 bases. This CDR3 region has 18 residues. Trimming took 6 bases from V and 1 from J; bases not matched to a gene: 13. CDR3 in amino acids: CASSPRTGSSGNTGELFF. The CDR3 DNA follows: TGTGCCAGCAGCCCTAGGACAGGGAGTAGCGGGAACACCGGGGAGCTGTTTTTT.

In its sample, this clonotype was seen once. A much larger clone is a single base away; this may be a read error. J is TRBJ2-7 and V is TRBV30; 9 positions match TRBD1. Germline CDR1 is GTSNPN and CDR2 is SVGIG (reference sequence). The CDR3 is 13 amino acids. J gave up 10 bases and V 8 bases, and 15 bases lay outside the gene matches. The CDR3 DNA sequence: TGTGCCGCAGGCGGGACAGGGAATCGCGATCAGTACTTC. Its protein is CAAGGTGNRDQYF.

This clonotype showed up many times. This sequence joins TRBV28 and TRBJ2-7; 11 nucleotides match TRBD2. CDR3 length equals 16 residues. Per germline, CDR1 MDHEN and CDR2 SYDVKM. Trimming removed 4 bases from V and 7 bases from J; junction bases left unmatched: 12. The CDR3 DNA sequence: TGTGCCAGCAGTTCCCCTGGAACTAGCGGGGGACAAGAGCAGTACTTC. This translates into CASSSPGTSGGQEQYF.

For this clonotype: A single base separates this from a much larger clone, so it may be a read error. The chain employs TRBV6-1 and TRBJ2-6, with D perhaps TRBD1 (5 bases). The CDR3 loop spans 15 amino acids. CDR1 is MNHNS, CDR2 SASEGT, per germline. In nucleotides, the CDR3 is TGTGCCAGCAGTCGGCCTTCCCCTGGGGCCAACGTCCTGGCTTTC. Protein sequence: CASSRPSPGANVLAF.

This clonotype has just a few counts. The conserved final phenylalanine or tryptophan is absent from the CDR3, which likely points to a read error. V is TRBV3-1 and J is TRBJ2-2; no reliable D call. This CDR3 has 12 amino acids. Per germline, CDR1 LGHDT and CDR2 YNNKEL (reference sequence). V was cut by 5 bases and J by 6 bases, with 7 bases left in between. CDR3 loop: CASSLDSGELFL. Written as DNA, the CDR3 is TGTGCCAGCAGCTTAGATTCCGGGGAGCTGTTTCTT.

The rearrangement joins TRBV30 to TRBJ2-3; 7 bases map to TRBD2. The germline V gene encodes CDR1 GTSNPN and CDR2 SVGIG (reference sequence). The trim removed 0 bases at V and 0 bases at J, leaving 9 bases unmatched. The CDR3 loop spans 17 amino acids. CDR3 sequence (DNA): TGTGCCTGGAGTGTCGGTAGTAGCGGGCTTAGCACAGATACGCAGTATTTT. Translating it yields CAWSVGSSGLSTDTQYF.